Below, one T cell receptor beta chain is given with its context. These data belong to a study of identifying expanded T cells in peripheral blood. There are 20 residues in the CDR3. Per the germline V gene, CDR1 is LNHNV and CDR2 is YYDKDF (reference sequence). With V trimmed by 0 bases and J by 0 bases, 10 bases remained unmatched. Assay: immunoSEQ multiplex PCR; the TCRdb copy retains only in-frame clones and omits some. The table has some 77,000 clones, around 90% seen once. Sequences were obtained from blood. This sequence joins TRBV15 and TRBJ1-6; 8 nucleotides align to TRBD1. This receptor was taken from a person aged 18-70 years in good health. CDR3 amino acids: CATSRDSGTGGSSYNSPLHF. CDR3 bases: TGTGCCACCAGCAGAGATAGCGGGACAGGTGGGAGCTCCTATAATTCACCCCTCCACTTT. Combining the CDR3 with reference TRBV15 and TRBJ1-6 gives the whole variable domain DAMVIQNPRYQVTQFGKPVTLSCSQTLNHNVMYWYQQKSSQAPKLLFHYYDKDFNNEADTPDNFQSRRPNTSFCFLDIRSPGLGDTAMYLCATSRDSGTGGSSYNSPLHFGNGTRLTVT.